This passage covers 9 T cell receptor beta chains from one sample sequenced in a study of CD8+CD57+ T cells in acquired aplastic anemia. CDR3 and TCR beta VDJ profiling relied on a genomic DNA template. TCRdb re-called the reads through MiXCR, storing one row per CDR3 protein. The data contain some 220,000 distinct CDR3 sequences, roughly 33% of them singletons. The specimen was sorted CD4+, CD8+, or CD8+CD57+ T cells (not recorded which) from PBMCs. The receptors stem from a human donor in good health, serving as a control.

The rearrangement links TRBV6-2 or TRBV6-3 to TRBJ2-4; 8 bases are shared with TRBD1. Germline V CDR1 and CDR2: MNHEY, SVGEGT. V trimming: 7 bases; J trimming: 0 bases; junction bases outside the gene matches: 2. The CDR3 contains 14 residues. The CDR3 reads CASNDRGAKNIQYF. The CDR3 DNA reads TGTGCCAGCAACGACAGGGGAGCCAAAAACATTCAGTACTTC.

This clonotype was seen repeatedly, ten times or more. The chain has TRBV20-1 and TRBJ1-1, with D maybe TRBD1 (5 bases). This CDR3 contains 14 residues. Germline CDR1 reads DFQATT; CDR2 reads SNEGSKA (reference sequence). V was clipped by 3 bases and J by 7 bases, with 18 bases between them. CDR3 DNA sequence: TGCAGTGCTAGTCGTGGGGCGGACGTTATTGAAGCTTTCTTT. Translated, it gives CSASRGADVIEAFF.

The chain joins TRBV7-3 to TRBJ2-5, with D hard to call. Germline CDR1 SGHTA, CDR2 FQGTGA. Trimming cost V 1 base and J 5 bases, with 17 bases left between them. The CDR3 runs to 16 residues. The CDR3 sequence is CASSLKGRVLGETQYF. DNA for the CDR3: TGTGCCAGCAGCTTAAAAGGCAGAGTTTTAGGGGAGACCCAGTACTTC.

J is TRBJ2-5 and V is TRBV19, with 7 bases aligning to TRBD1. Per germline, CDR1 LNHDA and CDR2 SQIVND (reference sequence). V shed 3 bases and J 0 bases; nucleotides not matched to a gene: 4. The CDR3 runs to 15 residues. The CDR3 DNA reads TGTGCCAGTAGTATTTCAACAGGGGACCAAGAGACCCAGTACTTC. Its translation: CASSISTGDQETQYF.

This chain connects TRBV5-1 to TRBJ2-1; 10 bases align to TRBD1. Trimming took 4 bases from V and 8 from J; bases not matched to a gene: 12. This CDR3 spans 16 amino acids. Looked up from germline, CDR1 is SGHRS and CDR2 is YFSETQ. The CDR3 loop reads CASSPRSTGGGYEQFF. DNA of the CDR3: TGCGCCAGCAGCCCACGATCGACAGGGGGCGGGTATGAGCAGTTCTTC.

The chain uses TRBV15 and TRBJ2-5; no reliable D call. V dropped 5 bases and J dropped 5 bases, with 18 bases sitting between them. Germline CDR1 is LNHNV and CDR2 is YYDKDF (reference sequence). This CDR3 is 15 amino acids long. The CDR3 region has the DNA TGTGCCACCAGCCCAGAGAAGGTTCGAGGCGAGACCCAGTACTTC. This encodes CATSPEKVRGETQYF.

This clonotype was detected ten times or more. The CDR3 reads CASSLDRLGNSPLHF. In nucleotides, the CDR3 is TGTGCCAGCAGCTTAGACAGGCTGGGTAATTCACCCCTCCACTTT. The chain links TRBV11-2 to TRBJ1-6; D is unclear. Germline V gene sequence: CDR1 SGHAT, CDR2 FQNNGV. The CDR3 extends over 15 amino acids. Trimming took 0 bases from V and 6 from J, leaving 9 bases between them.

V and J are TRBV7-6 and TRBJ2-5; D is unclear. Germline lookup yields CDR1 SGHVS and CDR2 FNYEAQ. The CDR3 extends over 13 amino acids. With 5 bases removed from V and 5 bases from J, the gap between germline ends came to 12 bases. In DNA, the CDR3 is TGTGCCAGCAGCGCACAGAGTAGGGAGACCCAGTACTTC. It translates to CASSAQSRETQYF.

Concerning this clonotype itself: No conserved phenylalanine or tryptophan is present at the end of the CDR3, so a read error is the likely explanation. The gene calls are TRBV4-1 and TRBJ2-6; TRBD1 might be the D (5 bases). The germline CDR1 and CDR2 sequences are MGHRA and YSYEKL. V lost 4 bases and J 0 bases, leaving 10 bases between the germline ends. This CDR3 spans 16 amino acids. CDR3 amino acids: CASSRSQGSGANVLTS. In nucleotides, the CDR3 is TGCGCCAGCAGCCGGAGTCAGGGCTCTGGGGCCAACGTCCTGACTTCC.